This record concerns one T cell receptor (beta chain) sequence. Per germline, CDR1 MDHEN and CDR2 SYDVKM. The V segment lost 3 bases and the J segment 2 bases; nucleotides outside the gene matches: 7. There are 16 residues in the CDR3. The data stem from a study of early T cells in non-severe SARS-CoV-2 infection. At the level of the study: Sequencing input comprised bulk RNA from unsorted whole blood; chain pairing was not available.

The TCR library protocol was used to attach unique molecular identifiers. These identifiers were attached to individual cDNA molecules. Using its own MiXCR run on the 5' RACE reads, TCRdb lists one record per CDR3 protein. The sample has about 64,000 distinct CDR3 sequences; about 12% are singletons. This sequence joins TRBV28 and TRBJ2-3, with 8 bases fitting TRBD2. This TCR came from an adult who was a healthcare worker with PCR-confirmed SARS-CoV-2 infection or an uninfected control (not recorded which). The sample here was whole blood, taken at baseline. CDR3 coding DNA: TGTGCCAGCAGTTTTCTGGGCGGGGGGTCCACAGATACGCAGTATTTT. Its protein product is CASSFLGGGSTDTQYF.